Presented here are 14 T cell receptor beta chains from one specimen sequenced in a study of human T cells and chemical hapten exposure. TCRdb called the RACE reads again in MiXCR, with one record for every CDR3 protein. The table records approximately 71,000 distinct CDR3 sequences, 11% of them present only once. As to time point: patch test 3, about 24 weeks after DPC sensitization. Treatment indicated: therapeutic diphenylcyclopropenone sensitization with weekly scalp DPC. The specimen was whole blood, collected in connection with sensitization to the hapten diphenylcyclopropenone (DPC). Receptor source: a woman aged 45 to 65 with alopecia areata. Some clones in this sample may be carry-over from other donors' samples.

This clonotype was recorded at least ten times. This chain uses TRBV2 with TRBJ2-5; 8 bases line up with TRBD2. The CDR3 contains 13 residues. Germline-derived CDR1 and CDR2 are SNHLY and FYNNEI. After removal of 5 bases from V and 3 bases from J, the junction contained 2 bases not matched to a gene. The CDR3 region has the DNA TGTGCCAGCAGTTCGGGACTAGAAGAGACCCAGTACTTC. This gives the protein CASSSGLEETQYF.

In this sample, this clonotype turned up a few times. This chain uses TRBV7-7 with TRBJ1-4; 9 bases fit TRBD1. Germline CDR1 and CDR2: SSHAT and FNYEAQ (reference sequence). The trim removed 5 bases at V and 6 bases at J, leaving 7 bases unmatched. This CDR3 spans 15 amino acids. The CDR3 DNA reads TGTGCCAGCAGCCGGGGGACAGGGCTAGATGAAAAACTGTTTTTT. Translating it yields CASSRGTGLDEKLFF.

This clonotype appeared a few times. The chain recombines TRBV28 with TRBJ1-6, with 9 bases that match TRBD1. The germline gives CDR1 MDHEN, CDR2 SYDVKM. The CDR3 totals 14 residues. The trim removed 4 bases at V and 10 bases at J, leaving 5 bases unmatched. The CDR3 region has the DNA TGTGCCAGCAGTTCCCACAGGGGGCAATCACCCCTCCACTTT. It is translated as CASSSHRGQSPLHF.

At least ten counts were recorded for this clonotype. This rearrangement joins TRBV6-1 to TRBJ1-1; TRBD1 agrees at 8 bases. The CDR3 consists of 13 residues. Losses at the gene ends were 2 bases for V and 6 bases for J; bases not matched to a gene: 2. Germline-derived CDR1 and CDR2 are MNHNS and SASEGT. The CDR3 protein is CASSENRGSEAFF. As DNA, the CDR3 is TGTGCCAGCAGTGAAAACAGGGGGTCTGAAGCTTTCTTT.

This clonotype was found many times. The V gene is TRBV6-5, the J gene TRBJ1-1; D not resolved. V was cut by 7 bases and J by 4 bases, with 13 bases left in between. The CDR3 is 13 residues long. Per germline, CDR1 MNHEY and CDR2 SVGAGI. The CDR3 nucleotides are TGTGCCAGCACCGGCGGGCTAGTCACTGAAGCTTTCTTT. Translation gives CASTGGLVTEAFF.

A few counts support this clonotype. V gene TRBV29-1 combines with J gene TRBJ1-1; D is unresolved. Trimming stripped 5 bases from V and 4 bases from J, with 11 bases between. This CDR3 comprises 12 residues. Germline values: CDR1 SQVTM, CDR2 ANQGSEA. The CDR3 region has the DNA TGCAGCGTTTTCCCAGAGAGCACTGAAGCTTTCTTT. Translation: CSVFPESTEAFF.

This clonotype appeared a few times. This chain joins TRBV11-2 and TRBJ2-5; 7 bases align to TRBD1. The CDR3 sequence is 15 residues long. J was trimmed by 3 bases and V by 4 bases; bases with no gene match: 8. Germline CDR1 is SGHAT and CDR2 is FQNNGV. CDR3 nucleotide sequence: TGTGCCAGCAGCTACCAAGCGACAGGGAAAGAGACCCAGTACTTC. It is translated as CASSYQATGKETQYF.

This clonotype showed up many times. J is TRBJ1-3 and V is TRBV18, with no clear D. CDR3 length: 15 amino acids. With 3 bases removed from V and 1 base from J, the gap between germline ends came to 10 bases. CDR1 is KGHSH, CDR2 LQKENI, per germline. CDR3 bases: TGTGCCAGCTCACCCGGGGAACATTCTGGAAACACCATATATTTT. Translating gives CASSPGEHSGNTIYF. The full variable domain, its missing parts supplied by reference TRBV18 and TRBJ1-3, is NAGVMQNPRHLVRRRGQEARLRCSPMKGHSHVYWYRQLPEEGLKFMVYLQKENIIDESGMPKERFSAEFPKEGPSILRIQQVVRGDSAAYFCASSPGEHSGNTIYFGEGSWLTVV.

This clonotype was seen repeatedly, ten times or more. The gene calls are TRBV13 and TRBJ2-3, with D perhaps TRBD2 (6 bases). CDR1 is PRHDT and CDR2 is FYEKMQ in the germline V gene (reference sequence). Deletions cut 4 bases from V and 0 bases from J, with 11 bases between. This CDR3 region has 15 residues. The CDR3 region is CASSSTGLSTDTQYF. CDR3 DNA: TGTGCCAGCAGCTCCACGGGACTTAGCACAGATACGCAGTATTTT.

This CDR3 reads CASSLILVVPGTAHGYTF. CDR3 coding DNA: TGTGCCAGCAGCCTAATTTTAGTGGTGCCCGGGACAGCCCATGGCTACACCTTC. This sequence joins TRBV12-3 or TRBV12-4 and TRBJ1-2; 7 bases are a match to TRBD1. V shed 6 bases and J 6 bases; nucleotides not matched to a gene: 22. CDR3 length: 18 amino acids.

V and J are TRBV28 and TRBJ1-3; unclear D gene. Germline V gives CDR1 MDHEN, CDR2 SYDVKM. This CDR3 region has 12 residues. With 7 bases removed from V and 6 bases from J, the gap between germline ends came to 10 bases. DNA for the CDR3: TGTGCCAGCATCGGAATATCAAACACCATATATTTT. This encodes CASIGISNTIYF. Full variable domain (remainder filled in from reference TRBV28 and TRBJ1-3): DVKVTQSSRYLVKRTGEKVFLECVQDMDHENMFWYRQDPGLGLRLIYFSYDVKMKEKGDIPEGYSVSREKKERFSLILESASTNQTSMYLCASIGISNTIYFGEGSWLTVV.

As DNA, the CDR3 is TGCAGTGCCCCAGGAGGACTTAGCACAGATACGCAGTATTTT. This sequence encodes CSAPGGLSTDTQYF. This chain connects TRBV20-1 to TRBJ2-3; D is perhaps TRBD2 (5 bases). Germline V CDR1 and CDR2: DFQATT, SNEGSKA (reference sequence). Trimming stripped 6 bases from V and 0 bases from J, with 13 bases between. The CDR3 has 14 amino acids.

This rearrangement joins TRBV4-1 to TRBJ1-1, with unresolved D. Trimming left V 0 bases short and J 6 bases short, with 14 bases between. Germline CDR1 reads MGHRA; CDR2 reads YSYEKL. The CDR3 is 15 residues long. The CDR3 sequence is CASSQERVSAPEAFF. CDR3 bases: TGCGCCAGCAGCCAAGAAAGGGTTTCAGCCCCTGAAGCTTTCTTT.

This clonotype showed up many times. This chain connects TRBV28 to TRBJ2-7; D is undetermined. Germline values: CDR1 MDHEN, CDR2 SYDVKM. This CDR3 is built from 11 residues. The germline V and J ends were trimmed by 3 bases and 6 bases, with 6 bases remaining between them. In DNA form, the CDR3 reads TGTGCCAGCAGTTTTGGCACCGAGCAGTACTTC. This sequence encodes CASSFGTEQYF.